This T cell receptor beta chain is drawn from a study of graft-versus-host responses after intestinal transplantation. A word on this clone: Antigen: not known.

Clones were read by immunoSEQ multiplex PCR, and TCRdb kept only the in-frame ones, dropping some. The sample lists 85,000 to 100,000 clones, approximately 89% occurring once. CDR3 size: 16 residues. Germline loops: CDR1 LNHDA, CDR2 SQIVND (reference sequence). V was clipped by 7 bases and J by 0 bases, with 18 bases between them. V is TRBV19 and J is TRBJ1-2, with D tentatively TRBD1 (6 bases). This TCR was sampled from a human donor who was the organ donor for an intestinal transplant. The starting material was unstimulated CD4+ T cells sorted from spleen or lymph node cells, obtained before transplant. The CDR3 protein is CASTSSGQLANYGYTF. The CDR3 region has the DNA TGTGCCAGTACCTCATCGGGACAACTGGCTAACTATGGCTACACCTTC.